Presented here are 17 T cell receptor beta chains from one specimen sequenced in a study of blood T cell repertoires in COVID-19. Some clones are missing from TCRdb's copy, which holds only in-frame ones; the method was immunoSEQ multiplex PCR. In the table there are 230,000 or so clones, roughly 84% of which are singletons. Input material: peripheral blood. The receptors stem from a man aged 45-65 years with active or convalescent COVID-19.

This chain links TRBV2 with TRBJ2-1, with 8 positions matching TRBD2. V lost 8 bases and J lost 4; bases outside the gene matches: 7. CDR1 and CDR2 (germline): SNHLY, FYNNEI. This CDR3 region has 14 residues. For the CDR3, the DNA is TGTGCCAGCCCCATCGGGGGGGGGTACAATGAGCAGTTCTTC. This gives the protein CASPIGGGYNEQFF.

V and J are TRBV3-1 (or the pseudogene TRBV3-2) and TRBJ1-2; the D gene is possibly TRBD1 (5 bases). Germline V gene lookup returns CDR1 LGHDT and CDR2 YNNKEL (reference sequence). Trimming removed 1 base at V and 4 bases at J, with 16 bases between. This CDR3 is built from 16 residues. The CDR3 coding sequence is TGTGCCAGCAGCCAAGGTCCAGGGAAGGGATCCTATGGCTACACCTTC. This translates into CASSQGPGKGSYGYTF.

This chain joins TRBV24-1 and TRBJ2-1; TRBD1 matches 8 bases. The length of the CDR3 is 15 residues. CDR1 KGHDR and CDR2 SFDVKD come from the germline V gene. V was pared by 6 bases and J by 10 bases, with 13 bases of the junction left unmatched. DNA of the CDR3: TGTGCCACCAGTCCCCTCGGACAGGGTGAAGGGGAGCAGTTCTTC. Translated, it gives CATSPLGQGEGEQFF.

This rearrangement joins TRBV9 to TRBJ2-7, with D maybe TRBD1 (6 bases). The CDR3 is 14 amino acids. Germline V lookup: CDR1 SGDLS, CDR2 YYNGEE. V was pared by 0 bases and J by 3 bases, with 10 bases between. Here the CDR3 reads CASSVGTEDYEQYF. The CDR3 DNA sequence: TGTGCCAGCAGCGTAGGGACAGAGGACTACGAGCAGTACTTC.

The chain couples TRBV24-1 to TRBJ2-7, with a tentative D call TRBD1 (5 bases). V gave up 6 bases and J gave up 6 bases, with 8 bases separating them. The CDR3 consists of 11 residues. Germline V lookup: CDR1 KGHDR, CDR2 SFDVKD. The CDR3 spells CATSKGFEQYF. CDR3 nucleotides: TGTGCCACCAGTAAGGGGTTCGAGCAGTACTTC.

This clone was seen once. The chain is built from TRBV6-5 and TRBJ1-2, with 7 positions matching TRBD1. Germline CDR1 and CDR2: MNHEY and SVGAGI. V shed 5 bases, J shed 9 bases, and the junction held 9 bases outside the gene matches. The CDR3 is 13 amino acids. This CDR3 reads CASSRDSTDSYTF. The CDR3 DNA follows: TGTGCCAGCAGTCGGGACAGTACCGATAGCTACACCTTC.

The V and J genes are TRBV2 and TRBJ1-2; perhaps TRBD1 as D (5 bases). Looked up from germline, CDR1 is SNHLY and CDR2 is FYNNEI. CDR3 size: 14 residues. Trimming shortened V by 2 bases and J by 4 bases, and 11 bases separated the two germline ends. The CDR3 DNA sequence: TGTGCCAGCAGTGAATGGCAGGGTGGCTATGGCTACACCTTC. Residues: CASSEWQGGYGYTF. The entire variable domain, with the rest obtained from reference TRBV2 and TRBJ1-2, is as follows: EPEVTQTPSHQVTQMGQEVILRCVPISNHLYFYWYRQILGQKVEFLVSFYNNEISEKSEIFDDQFSVERPDGSNFTLKIRSTKLEDSAMYFCASSEWQGGYGYTFGSGTRLTVV.

This chain connects TRBV2 to TRBJ2-3; perhaps TRBD1 as D (5 bases). CDR3 size: 16 residues. The germline V and J ends were trimmed by 7 bases and 0 bases, with 17 bases remaining between them. Germline V CDR1 and CDR2: SNHLY, FYNNEI. In DNA form, the CDR3 reads TGTGCCAGCATTTCGGACACCCATTTTAGCACAGATACGCAGTATTTT. Translation: CASISDTHFSTDTQYF.

The V gene is TRBV29-1, the J gene TRBJ1-1; a weak D match, TRBD1 (6 bases). This CDR3 contains 13 residues. V was clipped by 7 bases and J by 4 bases, with 16 bases between them. Germline V lookup: CDR1 SQVTM, CDR2 ANQGSEA. CDR3 sequence: CSAGGQGPTEAFF. CDR3 nucleotide sequence: TGCAGCGCGGGGGGCCAAGGTCCCACTGAAGCTTTCTTT.

The V gene is TRBV3-1 (or the pseudogene TRBV3-2), the J gene TRBJ2-5; 9 nucleotides agree with TRBD2. After removal of 3 bases from V and 1 base from J, the junction contained 0 bases not matched to a gene. Germline lookup yields CDR1 LGHDT and CDR2 YNNKEL (reference sequence). There are 14 residues in the CDR3. The CDR3 reads CASSQRGGQETQYF. CDR3 in DNA: TGTGCCAGCAGCCAGCGGGGGGGCCAAGAGACCCAGTACTTC.

The chain uses TRBV6-5 and TRBJ1-3, with TRBD1 identical over 7 bases. J was trimmed by 2 bases and V by 2 bases; bases with no gene match: 3. The CDR3 loop spans 15 amino acids. The germline CDR1 and CDR2 sequences are MNHEY and SVGAGI. CDR3 in DNA: TGTGCCAGCAGTTACACTACAGGGGCTGGAAACACCATATATTTT. Translating gives CASSYTTGAGNTIYF.

This clone was found a few times. J is TRBJ1-3 and V is TRBV10-1; D gene ambiguous. V shed 3 bases and J shed 0 bases, with 9 bases lying between them. The CDR3 is made up of 15 amino acids. Per germline, CDR1 WNHNN and CDR2 SYGVQD (reference sequence). The CDR3 spells CASSDARNSGNTIYF. For the CDR3, the DNA is TGCGCCAGCAGTGACGCCAGGAACTCTGGAAACACCATATATTTT.

V is TRBV6-5 and J is TRBJ1-5; 9 bases agree with TRBD1. Germline assignment: CDR1 MNHEY and CDR2 SVGAGI. The ends lost 6 bases at V and 5 bases at J; junction bases unmatched: 5. The CDR3 consists of 14 residues. The CDR3, as DNA: TGTGCCAGCAGGGTGACAGGGGGTGATCAGCCCCAGCATTTT. Translating it yields CASRVTGGDQPQHF.

The chain combines TRBV7-3 with TRBJ2-1; a possible D gene is TRBD1 (6 bases). Germline lookup yields CDR1 SGHTA and CDR2 FQGTGA. Trimming removed 5 bases from V and 4 bases from J, with 15 bases in between. The CDR3 is 15 residues long. The chain's CDR3 is CASSQGNSVYNEQFF. DNA for the CDR3: TGTGCCAGCAGCCAGGGGAACAGCGTTTACAATGAGCAGTTCTTC.

The chain is built from TRBV7-9 and TRBJ2-7; 10 bases align to TRBD1. The CDR3 extends over 15 amino acids. The germline V gene has CDR1 SEHNR and CDR2 FQNEAQ (reference sequence). V was pared by 4 bases and J by 1 base, with 4 bases of the junction left unmatched. Written as DNA, the CDR3 is TGTGCCAGCAGCTCGCCGGACAGGGGGTCCTACGAGCAGTACTTC. Its translation: CASSSPDRGSYEQYF.

J is TRBJ1-5 and V is TRBV19; D may be TRBD1 (6 bases). The CDR3 runs 16 residues. Germline-derived CDR1 and CDR2 are LNHDA and SQIVND (reference sequence). The V end was cut by 10 bases, the J end by 4 bases, with 23 bases between. The chain's CDR3 is CATRGGTISGNQPQHF. Here the CDR3 DNA reads TGTGCCACAAGGGGGGGCACGATCTCCGGGAATCAGCCCCAGCATTTT.

The V gene is TRBV7-8, the J gene TRBJ1-4, with TRBD1 as a possible D gene (6 bases). Trimming removed 2 bases at V and 0 bases at J, with 10 bases between. This CDR3 has 16 amino acids. CDR1 is SGHVS, CDR2 FQNEAQ, per germline. CDR3 region: CASSLHRVATNEKLFF. The CDR3 nucleotides are TGTGCCAGCAGCTTACACAGGGTTGCAACTAATGAAAAACTGTTTTTT.